The rows below give T cell receptor beta chains drawn from one sample of a study of identical twins. Via MiXCR, TCRdb re-called the 5' RACE reads, giving one row per CDR3 protein. The sample has 400,000 to 550,000 distinct CDR3 sequences; 14% are singletons. The same sample was also used in a study of yellow fever vaccine responses in identical twins.

The sequenced sample consisted of CD4+ T cells sorted from blood. Source of these receptors: a woman between 18 and 30 years old in good health. The CDR3 runs from the conserved cysteine through the conserved F or W. Each record gives: clone size, V gene, D gene, J gene, CDR3 protein, CDR3 DNA. D genes are given only for firm matches. Where a row states a size, it is once, few, many or the class of an expanded clone; other rows omit it.

>NA|TRBV29-1|NA|TRBJ1-2
CSVVAGDGYTF
TGCAGCGTCGTCGCAGGGGATGGCTACACCTTC
>NA|TRBV6-2/TRBV6-3|TRBD2|TRBJ2-7
CASSHKNLAGEYEQYF
TGTGCCAGCAGCCACAAGAATCTAGCGGGAGAGTACGAGCAGTACTTC
>NA|TRBV6-1|NA|TRBJ1-1
CASIPTATLGTEAFF
TGTGCCAGCATCCCTACGGCCACTTTGGGCACTGAAGCTTTCTTT
>many|TRBV7-9|TRBD2|TRBJ2-1
CASSLRTSGGADEQFF
TGTGCCAGCAGCTTAAGGACTAGCGGGGGGGCCGATGAGCAGTTCTTC
>few|TRBV7-6|TRBD2|TRBJ2-7
CASSFGGATSYEQYF
TGTGCCAGCAGCTTCGGGGGGGCTACGAGTTACGAGCAGTACTTC
>NA|TRBV5-8|TRBD2|TRBJ2-3
CASSWGSGGTDTQYF
TGTGCCAGCAGCTGGGGTAGCGGGGGCACAGATACGCAGTATTTT
>many|TRBV7-9|TRBD1|TRBJ2-1
CASSYDRGSYNEQFF
TGTGCCAGCAGTTATGACAGGGGGTCCTACAATGAGCAGTTCTTC
>few|TRBV4-3|TRBD2|TRBJ2-7
CASRTPSGPYEQYF
TGCGCCAGCAGAACACCTAGCGGCCCCTACGAGCAGTACTTC
>few|TRBV5-1|NA|TRBJ2-3
CASTISRGTDTQYF
TGCGCCAGCACGATTAGCAGGGGCACAGATACGCAGTATTTT
>many|TRBV12-3/TRBV12-4|NA|TRBJ2-7
CASSPSGVSSYEQYF
TGTGCCAGCAGTCCTTCGGGGGTTAGCTCCTACGAGCAGTACTTC
>few|TRBV5-6|NA|TRBJ1-1
CASSLFGPNTEAFF
TGTGCCAGCAGCTTGTTCGGGCCGAACACTGAAGCTTTCTTT
>NA|TRBV20-1|TRBD1|TRBJ2-4
CSASGRQGLAKNIQYF
TGCAGTGCTAGCGGAAGACAGGGCCTAGCCAAAAACATTCAGTACTTC
>NA|TRBV29-1|NA|TRBJ1-1
CSVEGPGRTEAFF
TGCAGCGTTGAAGGGCCGGGTCGGACTGAAGCTTTCTTT
>few|TRBV2|NA|TRBJ2-5
CASTREFQETQYF
TGTGCCAGCACACGAGAGTTCCAAGAGACCCAGTACTTC
>few|TRBV20-1|TRBD2|TRBJ2-1
CSATFWAGGPDEQFF
TGCAGTGCCACATTTTGGGCGGGAGGGCCCGATGAGCAGTTCTTC
>many|TRBV12-3/TRBV12-4|NA|TRBJ2-5
CASSSAFETQYF
TGTGCCAGCAGCTCCGCTTTTGAGACCCAGTACTTC
>NA|TRBV5-1|NA|TRBJ2-1
CATSPSRDIEQISYNEQFF
TGCGCCACCAGCCCGTCCCGGGACATTGAACAAATCTCCTACAATGAGCAGTTCTTC
>NA|TRBV5-1|NA|TRBJ2-1
CASSLAEGNRYNEQFF
TGCGCCAGCAGCTTGGCCGAGGGCAACAGATACAATGAGCAGTTCTTC
>many|TRBV29-1|NA|TRBJ2-5
CSVAPSAQYF
TGCAGCGTTGCTCCTAGCGCCCAGTACTTC
>many|TRBV4-1|NA|TRBJ2-1
CASSQVWVNEQFF
TGCGCCAGCAGCCAAGTTTGGGTTAATGAGCAGTTCTTC
>few|TRBV20-1|TRBD1|TRBJ2-3
CSVPRDSPDTQYF
TGCAGTGTTCCTAGGGACAGCCCGGATACGCAGTATTTT
>NA|TRBV18|NA|TRBJ1-5
CASSPLGTLNQPQHF
TGTGCCAGCTCACCCCTTGGGACACTCAATCAGCCCCAGCATTTT
>NA|TRBV12-5|NA|TRBJ2-3
CASGLVRGLSTDTQYF
TGTGCTAGTGGTTTGGTACGGGGCCTTAGCACAGATACGCAGTATTTT
>NA|TRBV4-3|TRBD1|TRBJ2-6
CASSQDQGAGANVLTF
TGCGCCAGCAGCCAAGATCAGGGGGCTGGGGCCAACGTCCTGACTTTC
>few|TRBV7-9|NA|TRBJ2-6
CASSLEGFSGANVLTF
TGTGCCAGCAGCTTAGAAGGGTTTTCTGGGGCCAACGTCCTGACTTTC
>NA|TRBV12-3/TRBV12-4|TRBD2|TRBJ2-7
CASSITSGRYEQYF
TGTGCCAGCAGCATAACTAGCGGGAGGTACGAGCAGTACTTC
>few|TRBV27|TRBD1|TRBJ2-2
CASRRRTGSGLNTGELFF
TGTGCCAGCAGAAGAAGGACAGGGTCGGGGCTGAACACCGGGGAGCTGTTTTTT
>few|TRBV25-1|TRBD1|TRBJ1-1
CASSDGGGRGTEAFF
TGTGCCAGCAGTGATGGAGGGGGCCGCGGCACTGAAGCTTTCTTT
>NA|TRBV11-2|NA|TRBJ2-7
CASSDWIGENTYEQYF
TGTGCCAGCAGTGATTGGATAGGGGAGAACACCTACGAGCAGTACTTC
>NA|TRBV10-3|NA|TRBJ2-1
CAISEGSDPYNEQFF
TGTGCCATCAGTGAGGGTTCGGACCCCTACAATGAGCAGTTCTTC
>few|TRBV6-1|NA|TRBJ2-1
CASSEKKGGLRYNEQFF
TGTGCCAGCAGTGAAAAGAAGGGCGGACTTCGCTACAATGAGCAGTTCTTC
>few|TRBV5-1|TRBD2|TRBJ2-5
CASSIGRGQETQYF
TGCGCCAGCAGCATCGGGAGGGGACAAGAGACCCAGTACTTC
>NA|TRBV20-1|NA|TRBJ2-3
CSAIPDPGSNTQYF
TGCAGTGCTATCCCGGACCCCGGGAGTAATACGCAGTATTTT
>NA|TRBV28|NA|TRBJ2-4
CASSLGYRNIQYF
TGTGCCAGCAGTTTGGGCTACCGAAACATTCAGTACTTC
>few|TRBV10-3|NA|TRBJ2-3
CAISERGTSSHTQYF
TGTGCCATCAGTGAAAGGGGTACTAGCTCCCATACGCAGTATTTT
>NA|TRBV6-5|NA|TRBJ1-6
CASSYSGTSNSPLHF
TGTGCCAGCAGTTACTCCGGGACATCCAATTCACCCCTCCACTTT
>few|TRBV20-1|TRBD2|TRBJ2-6
CSASGGAKPGANVLTF
TGCAGTGCTAGCGGGGGGGCGAAACCCGGGGCCAACGTCCTGACTTTC
>NA|TRBV6-2/TRBV6-3|TRBD1|TRBJ2-5
CASSYRQGRETQYF
TGTGCCAGCAGCTATAGACAGGGCAGGGAGACCCAGTACTTC
>NA|TRBV7-2|NA|TRBJ1-5
CASSTGDPNQPQHF
TGTGCCAGCAGTACCGGAGACCCTAATCAGCCCCAGCATTTT
>NA|TRBV20-1|NA|TRBJ2-1
CSASYPGKYNEQFF
TGCAGTGCTAGCTATCCGGGAAAGTACAATGAGCAGTTCTTC
>few|TRBV11-2|NA|TRBJ2-2
CASSRGQHTGELFF
TGTGCCAGCAGCCGTGGACAGCACACCGGGGAGCTGTTTTTT
>few|TRBV20-1|TRBD2|TRBJ2-1
CSAYSTSGRANEQFF
TGCAGTGCTTACTCGACTAGCGGGAGGGCCAATGAGCAGTTCTTC
>many|TRBV10-3|NA|TRBJ2-1
CAARDASNEQFF
TGTGCCGCCAGGGACGCATCCAATGAGCAGTTCTTC
>many|TRBV20-1|TRBD1|TRBJ2-5
CSADRAIETQYF
TGCAGTGCCGACAGGGCCATAGAGACCCAGTACTTC
>NA|TRBV4-2|TRBD1|TRBJ2-7
CASSQALGQGYEQYF
TGTGCCAGCAGCCAAGCCCTGGGACAGGGGTACGAGCAGTACTTC
>NA|TRBV20-1|TRBD1|TRBJ2-3
CSAPGTGGADTQYF
TGCAGTGCCCCCGGGACAGGGGGCGCAGATACGCAGTATTTT
>few|TRBV9|TRBD2|TRBJ2-1
CASSTTTSGVYNEQFF
TGTGCCAGCAGCACCACGACTAGCGGGGTATACAATGAGCAGTTCTTC
>few|TRBV30|NA|TRBJ2-1
CAWRRSSYNEQFF
TGTGCCTGGAGGCGAAGCTCCTACAATGAGCAGTTCTTC
>NA|TRBV7-7|TRBD2|TRBJ2-3
CASSRGLAEADTQYF
TGTGCTAGCAGCCGGGGACTAGCGGAGGCCGATACGCAGTATTTT
>few|TRBV5-5|TRBD1|TRBJ2-2
CASSPIRDRATGELFF
TGTGCCAGCAGCCCAATCCGGGACAGGGCTACCGGGGAGCTGTTTTTT
>many|TRBV5-1|NA|TRBJ1-5
CASSLYGSSNQPQHF
TGCGCCAGCAGCTTGTACGGTTCTAGCAATCAGCCCCAGCATTTT
>NA|TRBV9|NA|TRBJ2-3
CASNNEVPTDTQYF
TGTGCCAGCAACAACGAGGTACCCACAGATACGCAGTATTTT